These 20 T cell receptor beta chains were all obtained from the same sample, sequenced in a study of blood T cell repertoires in COVID-19. Profiled with immunoSEQ multiplex PCR; TCRdb holds only in-frame clones, not every one. The profile covers 75,000 to 100,000 clones, with almost 85% appearing a single time and around a fifth taken by the ten largest. Sequenced: peripheral blood. All receptors derive from a human donor in a cohort sampled during active COVID-19.

The V gene is TRBV7-2, the J gene TRBJ2-3, with 9 nucleotides matching TRBD2. The CDR3 spans 16 residues. Per the germline V gene, CDR1 is SGHTA and CDR2 is FQGNSA. The V gene end was trimmed by 3 bases and the J gene end by 6 bases; junction bases not matched to a gene: 10. CDR3 bases: TGTGCCAGCAGCTTTAGAGCGGGGGGTACTGGGGATACGCAGTATTTT. Translating it yields CASSFRAGGTGDTQYF.

The chain carries TRBV6-5 and TRBJ1-1; a weak D match, TRBD1 (5 bases). CDR3 size: 15 residues. In germline, CDR1 is MNHEY, CDR2 SVGAGI. V gave up 2 bases and J gave up 0 bases, with 10 bases separating them. The CDR3 DNA reads as TGTGCCAGCAGTTACCAAGACAGACTGAACACTGAAGCTTTCTTT. Translation: CASSYQDRLNTEAFF.

This chain uses TRBV7-2 with TRBJ1-5; D is possibly TRBD1 (5 bases). Germline CDR1 reads SGHTA; CDR2 reads FQGNSA. The CDR3 consists of 15 residues. V shed 5 bases and J shed 4 bases, with 15 bases lying between them. CDR3 nucleotides: TGTGCCAGCAGCGAGGACACGGCGCCGAATCAGCCCCAGCATTTT. Its translation is CASSEDTAPNQPQHF.

The sample holds a few counts of this clone. The chain uses TRBV3-1 (or the pseudogene TRBV3-2) and TRBJ2-7, with 8 nucleotides matching TRBD1. CDR1 is LGHDT, CDR2 YNNKEL, per germline (reference sequence). V was pared by 4 bases and J by 4 bases, with 0 bases of the junction left unmatched. The CDR3 sequence is 12 residues long. CDR3: CASSRTGYEQYF. Written as DNA, the CDR3 is TGTGCCAGCAGCCGGACAGGGTACGAGCAGTACTTC.

This chain links TRBV5-1 with TRBJ2-7, with 10 positions matching TRBD1. In germline, CDR1 is SGHRS, CDR2 YFSETQ. This CDR3 spans 14 amino acids. The trim removed 5 bases at V and 4 bases at J, leaving 6 bases unmatched. CDR3 region: CASRAGTGVYEQYF. CDR3 DNA sequence: TGCGCCAGCAGGGCCGGGACAGGGGTATACGAGCAGTACTTC.

The V gene is TRBV5-1, the J gene TRBJ2-2, with 8 bases matching TRBD2. CDR1 and CDR2 from the germline V gene are SGHRS and YFSETQ. V shed 0 bases, J shed 6 bases, and the junction held 1 base outside the gene matches. There are 14 residues in the CDR3. In nucleotides, the CDR3 is TGCGCCAGCAGCTTGGGACTAGCGCCCGGGGAGCTGTTTTTT. Amino acid sequence: CASSLGLAPGELFF. Supplemented by reference TRBV5-1 and TRBJ2-2, the full variable domain reads KAGVTQTPRYLIKTRGQQVTLSCSPISGHRSVSWYQQTPGQGLQFLFEYFSETQRNKGNFPGRFSGRQFSNSRSEMNVSTLELGDSALYLCASSLGLAPGELFFGEGSRLTVL.

This rearrangement joins TRBV7-9 to TRBJ2-6, with D possibly matching TRBD2 (6 bases). The germline CDR1 and CDR2 sequences are SEHNR and FQNEAQ (reference sequence). Trimming pared 5 bases from V and 0 bases from J, leaving 14 bases between. The CDR3 contains 17 residues. In nucleotides, the CDR3 is TGTGCCAGCAGCCCTACGGGACTCGGCTCTGGGGCCAACGTCCTGACTTTC. Protein sequence: CASSPTGLGSGANVLTF. The variable domain in full, completed from reference TRBV7-9 and TRBJ2-6, reads DTGVSQNPRHKITKRGQNVTFRCDPISEHNRLYWYRQTLGQGPEFLTYFQNEAQLEKSRLLSDRFSAERPKGSFSTLEIQRTEQGDSAMYLCASSPTGLGSGANVLTFGAGSRLTVL.

CDR3 protein: CASSHRRFFGGTEAFF. The CDR3 region has the DNA TGTGCCAGCAGCCACCGACGGTTTTTCGGGGGCACTGAAGCTTTCTTT. The chain carries TRBV5-6 and TRBJ1-1; the D gene is possibly TRBD1 (5 bases). The CDR3 extends over 16 amino acids. Germline V gene sequence: CDR1 SGHDT, CDR2 YYEEEE. Trimming cost V 4 bases and J 4 bases, with 20 bases left between them.

The chain carries TRBV15 and TRBJ2-7; D uncertain. CDR3 length: 15 residues. Germline V gene sequence: CDR1 LNHNV, CDR2 YYDKDF (reference sequence). The V and J ends lost 0 bases and 6 bases respectively, with 15 bases between them. CDR3 sequence reads: CATSRDPRPEAEQYF. Here the CDR3 DNA reads TGTGCCACCAGCAGAGATCCCCGGCCCGAGGCCGAGCAGTACTTC. The full variable domain, its missing parts supplied by reference TRBV15 and TRBJ2-7, is DAMVIQNPRYQVTQFGKPVTLSCSQTLNHNVMYWYQQKSSQAPKLLFHYYDKDFNNEADTPDNFQSRRPNTSFCFLDIRSPGLGDTAMYLCATSRDPRPEAEQYFGPGTRLTVT.

The V and J genes are TRBV2 and TRBJ2-1; maybe TRBD2 (5 bases). Germline values: CDR1 SNHLY, CDR2 FYNNEI. V was pared by 3 bases and J by 6 bases, with 12 bases between. This CDR3 has 14 residues. CDR3 amino acids: CASSDSRAINEQFF. In DNA form, the CDR3 reads TGTGCCAGCAGTGATTCGAGGGCCATCAATGAGCAGTTCTTC.

This chain connects TRBV19 to TRBJ1-5, with 9 bases that match TRBD1. Germline V gene data show CDR1 as LNHDA and CDR2 as SQIVND (reference sequence). V was clipped by 1 base and J by 5 bases; unmatched bases: 3. The length of the CDR3 is 15 residues. CDR3 region: CASSIGRTGDQPQHF. Written as DNA, the CDR3 is TGTGCCAGTAGTATAGGGAGGACAGGGGATCAGCCCCAGCATTTT.

The chain employs TRBV6-2 or TRBV6-3 and TRBJ2-5; 11 bases are a match to TRBD1. J gave up 1 base and V 0 bases, and 4 bases lay outside the gene matches. In germline, CDR1 is MNHEY, CDR2 SVGEGT. The CDR3 has 17 amino acids. The CDR3 DNA follows: TGTGCCAGCAGTTACTCACGGACAGGGGGCGGCCAAGAGACCCAGTACTTC. Translated: CASSYSRTGGGQETQYF.

This clone was seen just once. The J gene is TRBJ2-3, the V gene TRBV5-1; weak D call: TRBD2 (6 bases). Germline V gene sequence: CDR1 SGHRS, CDR2 YFSETQ. Trimming left V 4 bases short and J 3 bases short, with 12 bases between. The CDR3 has 14 amino acids. In DNA form, the CDR3 reads TGCGCCAGCAGCCGAGGACTACAAACAGATACGCAGTATTTT. It encodes CASSRGLQTDTQYF.

V and J are TRBV28 and TRBJ2-2; TRBD2 agrees at 9 bases. V was pared by 4 bases and J by 4 bases, with 13 bases of the junction left unmatched. CDR1 and CDR2 from the germline V gene are MDHEN and SYDVKM. This CDR3 is built from 18 residues. The CDR3, as DNA: TGTGCCAGCAGTTCCCAACGAGCGGGGGGATCGGGCACCGGGGAGCTGTTTTTT. This encodes CASSSQRAGGSGTGELFF. Full variable domain (remainder filled in from reference TRBV28 and TRBJ2-2): DVKVTQSSRYLVKRTGEKVFLECVQDMDHENMFWYRQDPGLGLRLIYFSYDVKMKEKGDIPEGYSVSREKKERFSLILESASTNQTSMYLCASSSQRAGGSGTGELFFGEGSRLTVL.

The chain carries TRBV7-3 and TRBJ1-2; D not resolved. Trimming took off 5 bases at V and 8 bases at J, with 18 bases between the two ends. CDR1 and CDR2 from the germline V gene are SGHTA and FQGTGA. This CDR3 is built from 14 residues. The CDR3 DNA reads TGTGCCAGCAGCCCAGGTGCGGGTGAGGAAGGCTACACCTTC. Protein product: CASSPGAGEEGYTF. The full variable domain, with the rest looked up from reference TRBV7-3 and TRBJ1-2, is GAGVSQTPSNKVTEKGKYVELRCDPISGHTALYWYRQSLGQGPEFLIYFQGTGAADDSGLPNDRFFAVRPEGSVSTLKIQRTERGDSAVYLCASSPGAGEEGYTFGSGTRLTVV.

This chain links TRBV11-2 with TRBJ1-5, with a tentative D call TRBD1 (5 bases). Trimming shortened V by 0 bases and J by 6 bases, and 12 bases separated the two germline ends. Germline CDR1 reads SGHAT; CDR2 reads FQNNGV. The CDR3 is made up of 15 amino acids. CDR3 residues: CASSLDLARGQPQHF. CDR3 coding DNA: TGTGCCAGCAGCTTAGATCTGGCAAGGGGTCAGCCCCAGCATTTT.

V gene TRBV6-4 combines with J gene TRBJ1-1; D not resolved. Germline V gives CDR1 MRHNA, CDR2 SNTAGT. V lost 2 bases to trimming and J lost 4 bases, with 8 bases between them. This CDR3 has 13 residues. CDR3 sequence (DNA): TGTGCCAGCAGTGACAGGGAGAGCACTGAAGCTTTCTTT. Residues: CASSDRESTEAFF.

The rearrangement joins TRBV18 to TRBJ2-7; a possible D gene is TRBD1 (5 bases). Trimming removed 1 base at V and 4 bases at J, with 17 bases between. Germline V gene lookup returns CDR1 KGHSH and CDR2 LQKENI. The CDR3 runs to 16 residues. CDR3 amino acids: CASSPLVTGPMYEQYF. The CDR3 region has the DNA TGTGCCAGCTCACCACTCGTAACAGGCCCTATGTACGAGCAGTACTTC.

V is TRBV28 and J is TRBJ2-6; D gene unclear. The CDR3 consists of 15 residues. From germline, CDR1 is MDHEN and CDR2 SYDVKM. The ends were cut back, 2 bases at V and 2 bases at J, with 7 bases in the middle. CDR3 loop: CASSLMGAGANVLTF. The CDR3 coding sequence is TGTGCCAGCAGTTTAATGGGCGCTGGGGCCAACGTCCTGACTTTC. The whole variable domain, filled in from reference TRBV28 and TRBJ2-6, reads DVKVTQSSRYLVKRTGEKVFLECVQDMDHENMFWYRQDPGLGLRLIYFSYDVKMKEKGDIPEGYSVSREKKERFSLILESASTNQTSMYLCASSLMGAGANVLTFGAGSRLTVL.

The V and J genes are TRBV5-6 and TRBJ2-1; no firm D call. CDR3 length equals 14 residues. The V gene's germline CDR1 is SGHDT and CDR2 YYEEEE. Trimming pared 2 bases from V and 6 bases from J, leaving 12 bases between. CDR3 bases: TGTGCCAGCAGCTTCAACACCGTAATCAATGAGCAGTTCTTC. This codes for CASSFNTVINEQFF.